This TCR beta chain emerged from a study of Ad26.COV2.S vaccination and SARS-CoV-2 variants. Findings of the study overall: Reported post-vaccination CD8+ and CD4+ T cell responses to spike showed substantial breadth. Comparability of non-spike TCR breadth was observed across vaccine and placebo recipients.

A word on this clone: Its antigen is not known.

Treatment of the sample: roughly 20 received Ad26.COV2.S at low or high dose, single or two shots; roughly 5 received placebo; per-sample allocation not given. Sampling was performed 63 days after the first vaccine or placebo injection. Spike of the Wuhan-strain SARS-CoV-2 was expressed by an Ad26 vector, which formed the vaccine. CDR1 SNHLY and CDR2 FYNNEI come from the germline V gene. The CDR3 consists of 15 residues. V shed 2 bases and J 6 bases; nucleotides not matched to a gene: 4. The table came from immunoSEQ multiplex PCR; TCRdb's copy has only in-frame clones and leaves some out. The repertoire holds 410,000 or so clones, roughly 90% seen once, with approximately 12% in the top ten.

The sequence was obtained from a person aged 18 to 59 who received the Ad26.COV2.S COVID-19 vaccine or a placebo. The material sequenced was peripheral blood, taken in a trial of Ad26.COV2.S vaccine versus placebo. The chain employs TRBV2 and TRBJ1-5, with 10 bases identical to TRBD1. The CDR3 DNA reads TGTGCCAGCAGTGAAATATGGACAGGGGGTCAGCCCCAGCATTTT. Its translation is CASSEIWTGGQPQHF.